This T cell receptor beta chain was found in a study of blood T cell repertoires in COVID-19. Data came from immunoSEQ multiplex PCR; TCRdb stores just in-frame clones and leaves some out. The table lists about 430,000 clones, approximately 92% of them singletons. The clonotype comes from a man in his thirties or forties who had recovered from COVID-19. The sequencing input was PBMCs or T cells enriched from blood (not recorded which).

CDR3 sequence reads: CATSDPRDRVEKLFF. CDR3 nucleotides: TGTGCCACCAGTGACCCTAGGGACAGGGTTGAAAAACTGTTTTTT. The V and J genes are TRBV24-1 and TRBJ1-4, with TRBD1 identical over 9 bases. J gave up 7 bases and V 4 bases, and 6 bases lay outside the gene matches. Germline CDR1 and CDR2: KGHDR and SFDVKD. The CDR3 length is 15 residues.